This T cell receptor beta chain was identified in a study of T cell changes during pregnancy in multiple sclerosis. Data came from immunoSEQ multiplex PCR; TCRdb stores just in-frame clones and leaves some out. The table includes roughly 37,000 clones, over 80% detected once. CDR3 size: 14 residues. The germline V gene encodes CDR1 SGHVS and CDR2 FQNEAQ. J gave up 7 bases and V 5 bases, and 7 bases lay outside the gene matches. This receptor was identified in a female donor with multiple sclerosis, enrolled in a pregnancy study. Material: CD8+ T cells from peripheral blood mononuclear cells, obtained before pregnancy. V and J are TRBV7-8 and TRBJ1-2; TRBD1 matches at 10 bases. CDR3 sequence (DNA): TGTGCCAGCAGCCCGGACAGGGGGGGTTCTGGCTACACCTTC. Amino acids: CASSPDRGGSGYTF. The whole variable domain, filled in from reference TRBV7-8 and TRBJ1-2, reads GAGVSQSPRYKVAKRGQDVALRCDPISGHVSLFWYQQALGQGPEFLTYFQNEAQLDKSGLPSDRFFAERPEGSVSTLKIQRTQQEDSAVYLCASSPDRGGSGYTFGSGTRLTVV.